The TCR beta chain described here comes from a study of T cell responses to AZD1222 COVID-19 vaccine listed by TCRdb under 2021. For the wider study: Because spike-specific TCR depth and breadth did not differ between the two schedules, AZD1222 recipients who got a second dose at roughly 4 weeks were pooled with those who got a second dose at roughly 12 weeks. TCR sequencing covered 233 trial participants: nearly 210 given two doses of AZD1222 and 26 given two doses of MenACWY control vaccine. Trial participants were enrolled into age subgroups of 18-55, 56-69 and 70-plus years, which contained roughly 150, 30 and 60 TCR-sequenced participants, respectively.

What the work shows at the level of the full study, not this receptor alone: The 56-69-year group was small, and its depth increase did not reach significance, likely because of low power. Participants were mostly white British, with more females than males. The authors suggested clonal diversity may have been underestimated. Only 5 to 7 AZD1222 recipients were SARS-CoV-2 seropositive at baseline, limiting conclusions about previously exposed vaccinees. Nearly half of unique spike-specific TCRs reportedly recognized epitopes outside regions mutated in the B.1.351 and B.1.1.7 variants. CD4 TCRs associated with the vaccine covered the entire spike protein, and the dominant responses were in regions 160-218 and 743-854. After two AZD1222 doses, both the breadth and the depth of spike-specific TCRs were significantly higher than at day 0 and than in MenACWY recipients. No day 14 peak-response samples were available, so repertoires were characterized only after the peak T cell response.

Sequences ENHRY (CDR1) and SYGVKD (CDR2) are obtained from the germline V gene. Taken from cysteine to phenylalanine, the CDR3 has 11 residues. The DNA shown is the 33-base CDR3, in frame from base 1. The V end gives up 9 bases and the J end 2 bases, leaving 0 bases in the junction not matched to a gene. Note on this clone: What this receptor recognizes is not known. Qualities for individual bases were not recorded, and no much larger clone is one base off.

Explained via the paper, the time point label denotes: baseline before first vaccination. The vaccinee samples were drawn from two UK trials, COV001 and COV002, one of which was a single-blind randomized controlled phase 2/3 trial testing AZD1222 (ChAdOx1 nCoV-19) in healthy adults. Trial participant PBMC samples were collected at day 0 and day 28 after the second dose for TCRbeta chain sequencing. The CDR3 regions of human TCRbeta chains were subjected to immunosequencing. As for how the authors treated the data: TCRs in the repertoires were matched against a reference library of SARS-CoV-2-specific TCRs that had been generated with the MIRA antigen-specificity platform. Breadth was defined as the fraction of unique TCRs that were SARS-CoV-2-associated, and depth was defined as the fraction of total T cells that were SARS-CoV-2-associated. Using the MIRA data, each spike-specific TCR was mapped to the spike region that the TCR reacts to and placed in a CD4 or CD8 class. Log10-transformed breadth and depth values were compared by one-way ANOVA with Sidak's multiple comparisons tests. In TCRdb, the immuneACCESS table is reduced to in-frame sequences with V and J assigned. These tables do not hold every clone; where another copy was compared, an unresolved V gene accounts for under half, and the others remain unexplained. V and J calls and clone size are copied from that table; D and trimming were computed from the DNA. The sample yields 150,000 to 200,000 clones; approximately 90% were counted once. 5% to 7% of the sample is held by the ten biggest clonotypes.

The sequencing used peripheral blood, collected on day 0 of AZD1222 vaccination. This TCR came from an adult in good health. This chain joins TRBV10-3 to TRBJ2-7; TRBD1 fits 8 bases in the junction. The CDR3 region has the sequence CAIQGAYEQYF. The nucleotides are TGTGCCATACAGGGGGCCTACGAGCAGTACTTC.